This T cell receptor beta chain appears in the sequencing data of a study of CD8 T cells in ankylosing spondylitis. The study's findings and limits: Clones linked with disease were CD8+ and fairly uncommon in the peripheral blood. Blood from ankylosing spondylitis patients appeared to carry a characteristic roughly 8-variant TCR beta motif.

Each CDR3 protein gets one entry after TCRdb re-called the 5' RACE reads with MiXCR. Altogether roughly 200,000 distinct CDR3 sequences are present, 20% to 30% being singletons, with the ten largest covering 5% to 8%. This clonotype was seen only a few times. The antigen is undetermined. The CDR3 consists of 11 residues. The germline CDR1 and CDR2 sequences are SQVTM and ANQGSEA. With 4 bases removed from V and 3 bases from J, the gap between germline ends came to 7 bases. The chain links TRBV29-1 to TRBJ2-7; D gene ambiguous. This clonotype was sampled from a male donor with ankylosing spondylitis or in good health (not recorded which). The sample comprised blood, either unsorted or a sorted T cell fraction (not recorded which). In DNA, the CDR3 is TGCAGCGTTGGCGGAAACTACGAGCAGTACTTC. It translates to CSVGGNYEQYF.